This T cell receptor (beta chain) was captured in a study of glioma-infiltrating T cells. General study findings and limits: Very few CDR3 sequences were shared between tissue and blood. Tissue-blood divergence was below expectation in non-neoplastic patients, above in gliomas.

This clonotype was seen repeatedly, ten times or more. The target antigen is unknown. Using RNA template, CDR3s of TCR alpha and beta were amplified with iRepertoire arm-PCR. One-step reverse transcription and amplification started from around 100-400 ng of tissue mRNA or PBMC total RNA. TCRdb reanalysed the multiplex PCR reads using MiXCR and keeps one entry per CDR3 protein. The sample records some 110,000 distinct CDR3 sequences, roughly 25% being singletons. The CDR3 totals 16 residues. Trimming shortened V by 1 base and J by 4 bases, and 16 bases separated the two germline ends. Germline CDR1 reads SGHTA; CDR2 reads FQGNSA.

This chain uses TRBV7-2 with TRBJ2-5; the D gene is possibly TRBD1 (6 bases). The sample consisted of glioma tissue, nonneoplastic brain tissue, or PBMCs (not recorded which). This TCR came from a human donor with low-grade glioma or glioblastoma, undergoing nonglioma brain surgery, or in good health (not recorded which). This CDR3 reads CASSLVLGGRRETQYF. Here the CDR3 DNA reads TGTGCCAGCAGCTTAGTGCTAGGGGGTAGGCGAGAGACCCAGTACTTC.